These 6 T cell receptor beta chains came from one sample sequenced in a study of control samples from healthy donors and cancer patients. Assay: immunoSEQ multiplex PCR; the TCRdb copy retains only in-frame clones and omits some. The sample holds around 140,000 clones, 85% to 90% seen once. The sequencing sample was made of PBMCs. The origin of the receptors is a man between 50 and 59 years old with head and neck cancer.

The V gene is TRBV28, the J gene TRBJ2-1; D is uncertain. Between the trimmed V and J ends, which lost 6 bases and 2 bases, there was a span of 5 bases. Germline assignment: CDR1 MDHEN and CDR2 SYDVKM. This CDR3 region has 12 residues. The CDR3 spells CASSQTYNEQFF. The CDR3 bases are TGTGCCAGCAGCCAGACCTACAATGAGCAGTTCTTC.

The genes are TRBV5-4 and TRBJ2-2; TRBD2 agrees at 7 bases. V was pared by 2 bases and J by 6 bases, with 7 bases of the junction left unmatched. Germline CDR1 is SGHNT and CDR2 is YYREEE (reference sequence). The CDR3 sequence is 15 residues long. For the CDR3, the DNA is TGTGCCAGCAGCTTAGGCGGGAGTGTCCCCGGGGAGCTGTTTTTT. Its translation: CASSLGGSVPGELFF.

This clone was observed a single time. Here the CDR3 DNA reads TGCGCCAGCAGCTCCTACACTGGAAACACCATATATTTT. Translated: CASSSYTGNTIYF. This sequence joins TRBV5-1 and TRBJ1-3; no clear D. The CDR3 has 13 residues. Trimming removed 3 bases from V and 2 bases from J, with 6 bases in between. The germline V gene has CDR1 SGHRS and CDR2 YFSETQ.

This clone occurred once. J is TRBJ2-7 and V is TRBV5-1; tentatively, D is TRBD1 or TRBD2 (6 bases each). This CDR3 comprises 16 residues. V was cut by 3 bases and J by 0 bases, with 16 bases left in between. CDR1 and CDR2 (germline): SGHRS, YFSETQ. CDR3 residues: CASSSLWGANSYEQYF. Written as DNA, the CDR3 is TGCGCCAGCAGCTCCCTTTGGGGGGCGAACTCCTACGAGCAGTACTTC.

V and J are TRBV9 and TRBJ1-5, with D uncertain. V lost 0 bases and J 7 bases, leaving 8 bases between the germline ends. The germline V gene has CDR1 SGDLS and CDR2 YYNGEE. CDR3 length: 13 amino acids. This CDR3 is CASSVDPGQPQHF. CDR3 bases: TGTGCCAGCAGCGTAGATCCGGGGCAGCCCCAGCATTTT.

This clone came up a few times. The chain has TRBV3-1 (or the pseudogene TRBV3-2) and TRBJ1-5, with a tentative D call TRBD1 (5 bases). Between the trimmed V and J ends, which lost 4 bases and 0 bases, there was a span of 13 bases. Germline V gene sequence: CDR1 LGHDT, CDR2 YNNKEL (reference sequence). This CDR3 is built from 16 residues. As DNA, the CDR3 is TGTGCCAGCAGCCTCCTTCAGGGTTTTAGCAATCAGCCCCAGCATTTT. This translates into CASSLLQGFSNQPQHF.